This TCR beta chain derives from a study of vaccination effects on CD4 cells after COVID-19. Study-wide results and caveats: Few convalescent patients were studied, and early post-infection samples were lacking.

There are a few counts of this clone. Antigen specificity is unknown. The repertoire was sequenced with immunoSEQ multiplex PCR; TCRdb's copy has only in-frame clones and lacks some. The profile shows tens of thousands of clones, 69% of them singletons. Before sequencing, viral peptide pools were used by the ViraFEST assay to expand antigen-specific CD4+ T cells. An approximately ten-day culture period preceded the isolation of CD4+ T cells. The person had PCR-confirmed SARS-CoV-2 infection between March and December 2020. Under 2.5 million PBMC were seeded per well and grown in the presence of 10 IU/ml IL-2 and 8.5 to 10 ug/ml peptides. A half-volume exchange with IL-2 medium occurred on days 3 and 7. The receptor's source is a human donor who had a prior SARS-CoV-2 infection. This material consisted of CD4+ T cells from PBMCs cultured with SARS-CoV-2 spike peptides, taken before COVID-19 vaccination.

CDR3 region: CASSPSGGIGPEQYF. For the CDR3, the DNA is TGTGCCAGCTCACCGTCGGGGGGGATCGGTCCCGAGCAGTACTTC. The chain uses TRBV18 and TRBJ2-7, with TRBD2 identical over 8 bases. Germline V gene sequence: CDR1 KGHSH, CDR2 LQKENI. J was trimmed by 6 bases and V by 3 bases; bases with no gene match: 10. This CDR3 is built from 15 residues.